These 7 T cell receptor beta chains share one sample of origin, sequenced in a study of blood T cell repertoires in COVID-19. Generated by immunoSEQ multiplex PCR, the TCRdb table keeps only in-frame clones and is missing some. The sample holds 140,000 to 150,000 clones, around 80% seen once. Source material: peripheral blood. All receptors come from a human donor in a cohort sampled during active COVID-19.

This chain links TRBV6-4 with TRBJ2-2; 9 bases are a match to TRBD2. J gave up 4 bases and V 4 bases, and 4 bases lay outside the gene matches. The CDR3 covers 15 residues. Germline V gene data show CDR1 as MRHNA and CDR2 as SNTAGT. In DNA form, the CDR3 reads TGTGCCAGCAGTGCCGGTAGCGGGGGCACCGGGGAGCTGTTTTTT. The encoded protein is CASSAGSGGTGELFF.

The CDR3 DNA is TGTGCCAGCAGTTCCGACATGGGGCTTAATTCACCCCTCCACTTT. Residues: CASSSDMGLNSPLHF. The gene calls are TRBV27 and TRBJ1-6; D perhaps matches TRBD1 (5 bases). The CDR3 sequence is 15 residues long. V gave up 4 bases and J gave up 6 bases, with 13 bases separating them. Per germline, CDR1 MNHEY and CDR2 SMNVEV (reference sequence).

This clone was counted only a few times. The rearrangement joins TRBV5-4 to TRBJ1-2, with D possibly matching TRBD1 (5 bases). The CDR3 loop spans 15 amino acids. The V gene's germline CDR1 is SGHNT and CDR2 YYREEE (reference sequence). The V and J ends lost 4 bases and 4 bases respectively, with 17 bases between them. The CDR3 sequence: CASSPGGGDSYGYTF. In nucleotides, the CDR3 is TGTGCCAGCAGCCCAGGCGGTGGTGACAGCTATGGCTACACCTTC.

The V gene is TRBV11-2, the J gene TRBJ2-2; 14 nucleotides line up with TRBD2. This CDR3 contains 20 residues. In germline, CDR1 is SGHAT, CDR2 FQNNGV. Trimming at V came to 0 bases and at J to 0 bases, leaving 6 bases not matched to a gene. CDR3 coding DNA: TGTGCCAGCAGCTTAGACGGACTAGCGGGGGGCTCCCCGAACACCGGGGAGCTGTTTTTT. Its translation is CASSLDGLAGGSPNTGELFF.

The chain links TRBV19 to TRBJ2-5; a possible D gene is TRBD2 (5 bases). Germline loops: CDR1 LNHDA, CDR2 SQIVND (reference sequence). V lost 5 bases, J lost 1 base, and 11 bases lay in between. This CDR3 region has 14 residues. CDR3 residues: CASSLTTFQETQYF. CDR3 in DNA: TGTGCCAGTAGTTTGACTACCTTCCAAGAGACCCAGTACTTC. The variable domain in full, with the rest retrieved from reference TRBV19 and TRBJ2-5, is DGGITQSPKYLFRKEGQNVTLSCEQNLNHDAMYWYRQDPGQGLRLIYYSQIVNDFQKGDIAEGYSVSREKKESFPLTVTSAQKNPTAFYLCASSLTTFQETQYFGPGTRLLVL.

CDR3 bases: TGCGCCAGCACAGGACAGGGGCGGGTATCCACTGAAGCTTTCTTT. This gives the protein CASTGQGRVSTEAFF. This sequence joins TRBV5-1 and TRBJ1-1, with TRBD1 matching 9 bases. Germline CDR1 and CDR2: SGHRS and YFSETQ. Trimming cost V 6 bases and J 4 bases; bases outside gene matches: 10. CDR3 length: 15 amino acids.

This clone was seen once. The rearrangement uses TRBV7-9 and TRBJ2-5; the match to TRBD1 covers 9 bases. V lost 3 bases and J lost 0; bases outside the gene matches: 11. Looked up from germline, CDR1 is SEHNR and CDR2 is FQNEAQ (reference sequence). CDR3 length equals 18 residues. CDR3 sequence reads: CASSFRTGGIRYQETQYF. The CDR3 DNA sequence: TGTGCCAGCAGCTTCCGTACAGGGGGCATAAGGTACCAAGAGACCCAGTACTTC.